This TCR beta chain originates from a study of human T cells and chemical hapten exposure. TCRdb recomputed calls from the RACE reads with MiXCR, one row per CDR3 protein. The sample includes roughly 180,000 distinct CDR3 sequences, 20% to 25% of them seen just once. Time point here: patch test 1, 2 weeks after DPC sensitization. The treatment denotes: therapeutic diphenylcyclopropenone sensitization with weekly scalp DPC. Losses at the gene ends were 6 bases for V and 4 bases for J; bases not matched to a gene: 13. CDR1 is SQVTM and CDR2 is ANQGSEA in the germline V gene. This CDR3 spans 16 amino acids.

Sequencing was performed on whole blood, taken in connection with sensitization to the hapten diphenylcyclopropenone (DPC). The clonotype originates from a woman aged 45-65 years with alopecia areata. Some clones in this sample may be carry-over from other donors' samples. V is TRBV29-1 and J is TRBJ2-3; TRBD2 aligns across 10 bases. CDR3: CSVQTASGSVADTQYF. The CDR3 nucleotides are TGCAGCGTACAAACCGCTAGCGGGAGCGTCGCAGATACGCAGTATTTT.